These 24 T cell receptor beta chains were all obtained from the same sample, sequenced in a study of T cell responses to AZD1222 COVID-19 vaccine. TCRdb keeps only in-frame clones here, not all; method: immunoSEQ multiplex PCR. The top ten hold around 5.4% of the sample, which has 130,000 or so clones, approximately 93% seen once. Source: peripheral blood, taken on day 0 of AZD1222 vaccination. These receptors came from an adult in good health.

The V gene is TRBV30, the J gene TRBJ2-1; D not certain. Trimming pared 0 bases from V and 6 bases from J, leaving 9 bases between. The germline CDR1 and CDR2 sequences are GTSNPN and SVGIG (reference sequence). CDR3 length: 13 amino acids. The CDR3 DNA reads as TGTGCCTGGAGTGTAGCTCCGACCAATGAGCAGTTCTTC. Protein product: CAWSVAPTNEQFF.

The rearrangement joins TRBV15 to TRBJ2-2, with unresolved D. The CDR3 runs 16 residues. V was cut by 1 base and J by 1 base, with 10 bases left in between. Germline V gene lookup returns CDR1 LNHNV and CDR2 YYDKDF (reference sequence). The CDR3 bases are TGTGCCACCAGCAGAGGGCTTGCAGAGAACACCGGGGAGCTGTTTTTT. It codes for CATSRGLAENTGELFF.

This clone was found once. The chain recombines TRBV7-9 with TRBJ1-1; D is uncertain. CDR1 is SEHNR, CDR2 FQNEAQ, per germline (reference sequence). The CDR3 spans 14 residues. V was trimmed by 3 bases and J by 1 base, leaving 9 bases between them. The CDR3 DNA is TGTGCCAGCAGCTTCTTGGTAGGGAACACTGAAGCTTTCTTT. Translating it yields CASSFLVGNTEAFF.

The gene calls are TRBV6-1 and TRBJ2-7; 11 bases line up with TRBD2. The ends lost 3 bases at V and 1 base at J; junction bases unmatched: 5. This CDR3 is built from 16 residues. The germline V gene has CDR1 MNHNS and CDR2 SASEGT. The CDR3 region has the DNA TGTGCCAGCAGTGAGCCCGGACTAGCGGGTTCCTACGAGCAGTACTTC. It encodes CASSEPGLAGSYEQYF.

The rearrangement links TRBV6-5 to TRBJ1-2; D might be TRBD1 (6 bases). This CDR3 spans 13 amino acids. V was pared by 6 bases and J by 4 bases, with 12 bases between. Per germline, CDR1 MNHEY and CDR2 SVGAGI. The CDR3 loop is CASRPTGSYGYTF. The DNA of the CDR3 is TGTGCCAGCAGGCCAACAGGGAGCTATGGCTACACCTTC.

The chain joins TRBV5-1 to TRBJ2-7; D unclear. V was pared by 1 base and J by 5 bases, with 13 bases between. This CDR3 is built from 14 residues. Germline V lookup: CDR1 SGHRS, CDR2 YFSETQ. CDR3 nucleotide sequence: TGCGCCAGCAGCTTGATCCGAGTTTCGAACGAGCAGTACTTC. Its protein is CASSLIRVSNEQYF.

This clone came up once. V is TRBV27 and J is TRBJ1-1; D unresolved. The germline CDR1 and CDR2 sequences are MNHEY and SMNVEV (reference sequence). The CDR3 runs to 13 residues. V was cut by 9 bases and J by 4 bases, with 15 bases left in between. This CDR3 reads CASRWGFGTEAFF. CDR3 in DNA: TGTGCCAGTAGGTGGGGTTTCGGCACTGAAGCTTTCTTT.

The chain carries TRBV5-1 and TRBJ1-6; D not resolved. Germline assignment: CDR1 SGHRS and CDR2 YFSETQ. The CDR3 totals 13 residues. V lost 0 bases to trimming and J lost 6 bases, with 4 bases between them. The CDR3 nucleotides read TGCGCCAGCAGCTTGGAACCTAATTCACCCCTCCACTTT. Its protein product is CASSLEPNSPLHF.

This rearrangement joins TRBV6-2 or TRBV6-3 to TRBJ2-5, with 9 bases fitting TRBD1. Trimming at V came to 0 bases and at J to 2 bases, leaving 7 bases not matched to a gene. CDR1 is MNHEY and CDR2 is SVGEGT in the germline V gene. CDR3 length: 17 amino acids. The CDR3 reads CASSYSRRDRVQETQYF. As DNA, the CDR3 is TGTGCCAGCAGTTACTCGAGACGGGACAGGGTACAAGAGACCCAGTACTTC.

This clone has only one observation. The rearrangement links TRBV6-5 to TRBJ1-2; the D is unclear. V was pared by 6 bases and J by 2 bases, with 13 bases between. The CDR3 runs 14 residues. Germline CDR1 and CDR2: MNHEY and SVGAGI. In DNA form, the CDR3 reads TGTGCCAGCAGGGGGAATTGGGTAAACTATGGCTACACCTTC. It specifies CASRGNWVNYGYTF.

CDR3 loop: CASTSTDRWSEAFF. The CDR3 bases are TGTGCCAGCACCTCGACGGACCGCTGGAGTGAAGCTTTCTTT. The chain couples TRBV6-5 to TRBJ1-1; no reliable D call. The CDR3 loop spans 14 amino acids. The germline CDR1 and CDR2 sequences are MNHEY and SVGAGI. Trimming left V 7 bases short and J 7 bases short, with 19 bases between.

This rearrangement joins TRBV9 to TRBJ2-7, with D perhaps TRBD1 (5 bases). Trimming took 4 bases from V and 5 from J, leaving 16 bases between them. The V gene's germline CDR1 is SGDLS and CDR2 YYNGEE. The CDR3 runs 14 residues. The CDR3 is CASSPQGEVDEQYF. DNA for the CDR3: TGTGCCAGCAGCCCTCAGGGTGAAGTGGACGAGCAGTACTTC. The full variable domain, with the rest looked up from reference TRBV9 and TRBJ2-7, is DSGVTQTPKHLITATGQRVTLRCSPRSGDLSVYWYQQSLDQGLQFLIQYYNGEERAKGNILERFSAQQFPDLHSELNLSSLELGDSALYFCASSPQGEVDEQYFGPGTRLTVT.

As concerns this clone: Other DNA sequences in this sample translate to the same CDR3. This chain joins TRBV12-3 or TRBV12-4 and TRBJ2-5; D remains ambiguous. The CDR3 is 11 amino acids. The V end lost 5 bases, the J end lost 5 bases, and 6 bases lay between the germline ends. The CDR3 sequence is CASSLGETQYF. The CDR3 bases are TGTGCCAGCAGTCTCGGGGAGACCCAGTACTTC.

The chain joins TRBV10-1 to TRBJ2-7; D gene unclear. V lost 2 bases, J lost 9 bases, and 14 bases lay in between. CDR1 WNHNN and CDR2 SYGVQD come from the germline V gene (reference sequence). The CDR3 is 13 amino acids. In DNA, the CDR3 is TGCGCCAGCAGTGAGGGTCCATCGCCGGTGCAGTACTTC. Its translation is CASSEGPSPVQYF.

The chain links TRBV5-1 to TRBJ2-6; either TRBD1 or TRBD2 may supply D (5 bases each). V was clipped by 9 bases and J by 2 bases, with 24 bases between them. The germline V gene encodes CDR1 SGHRS and CDR2 YFSETQ. The CDR3 totals 18 residues. CDR3 protein: CATRLGTQGLAGANVLTF. As DNA, the CDR3 is TGCGCCACCAGACTCGGGACGCAGGGATTAGCTGGGGCCAACGTCCTGACTTTC.

The chain uses TRBV29-1 and TRBJ1-1; D not resolved. CDR1 is SQVTM and CDR2 is ANQGSEA in the germline V gene. V was pared by 5 bases and J by 3 bases, with 19 bases between. The CDR3 contains 15 residues. The CDR3 region is CSVYGGRWFDTEAFF. In DNA form, the CDR3 reads TGCAGCGTTTATGGTGGCAGATGGTTTGACACTGAAGCTTTCTTT. The whole variable domain, remainder taken from reference TRBV29-1 and TRBJ1-1, is SAVISQKPSRDICQRGTSLTIQCQVDSQVTMMFWYRQQPGQSLTLIATANQGSEATYESGFVIDKFPISRPNLTFSTLTVSNMSPEDSSIYLCSVYGGRWFDTEAFFGQGTRLTVV.

The chain employs TRBV29-1 and TRBJ1-3; D is undetermined. Trimming pared 5 bases from V and 4 bases from J, leaving 12 bases between. The CDR3 is made up of 13 amino acids. Germline lookup yields CDR1 SQVTM and CDR2 ANQGSEA. The CDR3 DNA reads TGCAGCGTTAAAAGGGATCTAGGAAACACCATATATTTT. Translation: CSVKRDLGNTIYF.

The DNA for the CDR3 is TGCGCCAGCAGTCCTTTAGGACAGCGGGAAGCTTTCTTT. This encodes CASSPLGQREAFF. V gene TRBV10-1 combines with J gene TRBJ1-1; possibly TRBD1 for D (6 bases). The CDR3 runs 13 residues. Germline CDR1 and CDR2: WNHNN and SYGVQD (reference sequence). V was pared by 5 bases and J by 8 bases, with 15 bases between.

This chain connects TRBV6-1 to TRBJ1-3, with no clear D. CDR3 size: 15 residues. V was pared by 1 base and J by 4 bases, with 11 bases between. The germline gives CDR1 MNHNS, CDR2 SASEGT. CDR3 DNA sequence: TGTGCCAGCAGTGAAGGTATCAGTATCGGAAACACCATATATTTT. This gives the protein CASSEGISIGNTIYF.

The rearrangement links TRBV30 to TRBJ1-1; D call uncertain. Germline V lookup: CDR1 GTSNPN, CDR2 SVGIG (reference sequence). The V end lost 0 bases, the J end lost 7 bases, and 6 bases lay between the germline ends. The CDR3 sequence is 11 residues long. CDR3 protein: CAWSVIGEAFF. The CDR3 DNA sequence: TGTGCCTGGAGTGTAATCGGTGAAGCTTTCTTT.

V and J are TRBV13 and TRBJ2-7; D is uncertain. CDR3 length: 14 amino acids. V was trimmed by 3 bases and J by 4 bases, leaving 13 bases between them. The V gene's germline CDR1 is PRHDT and CDR2 FYEKMQ (reference sequence). CDR3 in DNA: TGTGCCAGCAGCTTGTATCTCAGACAATACGAGCAGTACTTC. This translates into CASSLYLRQYEQYF.

The chain is built from TRBV28 and TRBJ2-7, with TRBD2 identical over 11 bases. The CDR3 is 17 residues long. Germline V gene sequence: CDR1 MDHEN, CDR2 SYDVKM. J was trimmed by 0 bases and V by 4 bases; bases with no gene match: 8. The CDR3 region is CASSSPTSGRSSYEQYF. The CDR3 DNA reads as TGTGCCAGCAGTTCCCCAACTAGCGGGAGAAGCTCCTACGAGCAGTACTTC. The complete variable domain, with remaining parts taken from reference TRBV28 and TRBJ2-7, reads DVKVTQSSRYLVKRTGEKVFLECVQDMDHENMFWYRQDPGLGLRLIYFSYDVKMKEKGDIPEGYSVSREKKERFSLILESASTNQTSMYLCASSSPTSGRSSYEQYFGPGTRLTVT.

V gene TRBV6-4 combines with J gene TRBJ2-2, with 9 bases identical to TRBD1. Losses at the gene ends were 0 bases for V and 1 base for J; bases not matched to a gene: 0. The length of the CDR3 is 16 residues. Germline V lookup: CDR1 MRHNA, CDR2 SNTAGT. The CDR3 region is CASSDSGQGNTGELFF. In nucleotides, the CDR3 is TGTGCCAGCAGTGACTCGGGACAGGGGAACACCGGGGAGCTGTTTTTT.

This sequence joins TRBV18 and TRBJ1-4; weak D call: TRBD1 (6 bases). Per the germline V gene, CDR1 is KGHSH and CDR2 is LQKENI. The CDR3 runs to 13 residues. Trimming removed 3 bases from V and 8 bases from J, with 10 bases in between. This CDR3 reads CASSPGGGEKLFF. Written as DNA, the CDR3 is TGTGCCAGCTCACCGGGGGGCGGAGAAAAACTGTTTTTT.